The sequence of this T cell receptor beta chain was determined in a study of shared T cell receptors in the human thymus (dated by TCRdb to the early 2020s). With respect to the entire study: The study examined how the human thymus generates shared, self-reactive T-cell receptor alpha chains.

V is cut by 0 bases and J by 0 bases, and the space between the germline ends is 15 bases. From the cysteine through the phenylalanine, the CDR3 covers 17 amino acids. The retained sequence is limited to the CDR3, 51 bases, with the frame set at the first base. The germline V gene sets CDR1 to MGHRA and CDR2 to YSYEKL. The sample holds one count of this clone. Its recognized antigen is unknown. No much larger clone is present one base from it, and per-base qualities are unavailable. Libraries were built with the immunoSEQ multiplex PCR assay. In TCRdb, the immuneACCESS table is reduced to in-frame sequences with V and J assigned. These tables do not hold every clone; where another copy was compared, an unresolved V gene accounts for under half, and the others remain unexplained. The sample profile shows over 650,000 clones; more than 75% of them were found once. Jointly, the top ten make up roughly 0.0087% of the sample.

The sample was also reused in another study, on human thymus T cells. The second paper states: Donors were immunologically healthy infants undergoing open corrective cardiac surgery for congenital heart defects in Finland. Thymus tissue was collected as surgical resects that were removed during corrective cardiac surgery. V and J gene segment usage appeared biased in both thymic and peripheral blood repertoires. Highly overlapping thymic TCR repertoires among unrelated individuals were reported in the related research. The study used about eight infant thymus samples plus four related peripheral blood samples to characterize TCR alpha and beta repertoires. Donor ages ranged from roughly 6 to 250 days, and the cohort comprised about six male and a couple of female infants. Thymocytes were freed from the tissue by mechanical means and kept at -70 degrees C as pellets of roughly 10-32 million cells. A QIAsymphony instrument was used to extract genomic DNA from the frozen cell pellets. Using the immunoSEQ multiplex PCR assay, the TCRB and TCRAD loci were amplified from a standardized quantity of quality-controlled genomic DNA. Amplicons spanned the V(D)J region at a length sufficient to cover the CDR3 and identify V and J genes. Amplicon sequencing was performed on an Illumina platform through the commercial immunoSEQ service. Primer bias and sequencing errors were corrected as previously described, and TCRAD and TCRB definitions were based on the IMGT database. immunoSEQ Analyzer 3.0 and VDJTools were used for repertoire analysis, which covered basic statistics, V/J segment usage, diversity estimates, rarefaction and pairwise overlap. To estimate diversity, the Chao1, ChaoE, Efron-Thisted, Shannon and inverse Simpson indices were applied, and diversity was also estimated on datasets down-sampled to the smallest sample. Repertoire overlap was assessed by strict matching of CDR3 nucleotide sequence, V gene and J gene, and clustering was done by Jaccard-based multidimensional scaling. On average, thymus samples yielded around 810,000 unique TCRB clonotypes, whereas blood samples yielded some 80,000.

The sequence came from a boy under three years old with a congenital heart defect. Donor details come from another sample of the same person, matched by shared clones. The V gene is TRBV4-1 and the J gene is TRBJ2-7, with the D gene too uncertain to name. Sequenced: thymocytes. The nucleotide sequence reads TGCGCCAGCAGCCAAGATTCGGTCCCGGAGAGCTCCTACGAGCAGTACTTC. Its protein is CASSQDSVPESSYEQYF.